This T cell receptor beta chain was captured in a study of T cell changes during pregnancy in multiple sclerosis. The CDR3 extends over 15 amino acids. The germline V gene encodes CDR1 SGHAT and CDR2 FQNNGV. The trim removed 0 bases at V and 5 bases at J, leaving 6 bases unmatched. The repertoire was sequenced with immunoSEQ multiplex PCR; TCRdb's copy has only in-frame clones and lacks some. Among some 40,000 clones, roughly 93% were seen once, and the ten largest hold 0.35% to 0.45%. The V call is TRBV11-2, the J call TRBJ2-5, with 7 bases identical to TRBD2. This clonotype was obtained from a female donor with multiple sclerosis, enrolled in a pregnancy study. The material sequenced was CD4+ T cells from peripheral blood mononuclear cells, taken in the first trimester of pregnancy. CDR3 residues: CASSLERGSTETQYF. The CDR3 region has the DNA TGTGCCAGCAGCTTAGAGCGCGGGAGTACCGAGACCCAGTACTTC.